This T cell receptor (beta chain) was identified during a study of shared clonotypes between healthy human individuals. The overall study: The study used three CD4 naive, three CD4 memory, two CD8 naive and one CD8 memory plate per donor.

The CDR3 contains 13 residues. V shed 6 bases and J shed 5 bases, with 12 bases lying between them. CDR1 and CDR2 from the germline V gene are MNHEY and SVGAGI. TCRdb's table, derived via immunoSEQ multiplex PCR, lists solely in-frame clones and lacks some. The profile shows about 2.3 million clones, approximately 93% of them singletons. Study results and caveats: Roughly 5% was the fraction of naive CD4 clonotypes found shared across several donors.

As to this clone: No antigen is known for it.

CD45RA+ naive and CD45RA-negative memory subsets were separated from CD4+ cells. The receptor was isolated from a young man in good health. Some clones in this sample may be carry-over from other donors' samples. Material for sequencing was naive CD4+ T cells from PBMCs. Subset defined: CD45RA+ positively selected. The chain employs TRBV6-5 and TRBJ2-3; D gene unclear. The CDR3, as DNA: TGTGCCAGCAGCCCCGATACCGGAGATACGCAGTATTTT. Protein sequence: CASSPDTGDTQYF.